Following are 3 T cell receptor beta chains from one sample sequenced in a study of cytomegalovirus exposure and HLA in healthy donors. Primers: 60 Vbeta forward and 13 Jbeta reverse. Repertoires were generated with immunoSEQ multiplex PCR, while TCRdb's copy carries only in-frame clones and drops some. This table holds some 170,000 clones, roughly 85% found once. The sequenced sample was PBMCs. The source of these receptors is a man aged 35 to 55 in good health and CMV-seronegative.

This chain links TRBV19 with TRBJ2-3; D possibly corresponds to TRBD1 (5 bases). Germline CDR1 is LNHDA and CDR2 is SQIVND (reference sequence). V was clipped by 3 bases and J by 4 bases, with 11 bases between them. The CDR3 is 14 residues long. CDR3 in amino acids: CASSMFKGPDTQYF. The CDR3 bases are TGTGCCAGTAGTATGTTTAAGGGGCCAGATACGCAGTATTTT.

Here the CDR3 reads CASSSRRLGDRENPATNEKLFF. In nucleotides, the CDR3 is TGTGCCAGCAGTTCCCGACGCCTTGGGGACAGGGAGAATCCTGCAACTAATGAAAAACTGTTTTTT. The chain uses TRBV28 and TRBJ1-4; the match to TRBD1 covers 9 bases. The V and J ends lost 4 bases and 0 bases, in that order; junction bases with no gene match: 21. The CDR3 is made up of 22 amino acids. In germline, CDR1 is MDHEN, CDR2 SYDVKM.

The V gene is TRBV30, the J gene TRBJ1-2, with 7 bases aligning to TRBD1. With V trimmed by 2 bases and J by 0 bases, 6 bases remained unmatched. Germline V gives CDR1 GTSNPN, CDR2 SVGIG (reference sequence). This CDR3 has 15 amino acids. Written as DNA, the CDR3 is TGTGCCTGGAGTCCCGGGACAGCTTCTAACTATGGCTACACCTTC. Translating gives CAWSPGTASNYGYTF.